The entry that follows covers one T cell receptor beta chain sequence. The CDR3 has 15 residues. The V segment lost 5 bases and the J segment 7 bases; nucleotides outside the gene matches: 11. Germline assignment: CDR1 LNHDA and CDR2 SQIVND (reference sequence). Source study methods: Estimates of nucleated cell counts were drawn from the amplification of reference gene primers. Sequencing used immunoSEQ multiplex PCR; TCRdb keeps in-frame clones, though not all of them. The V and J calls and clone size are taken from that table; D and trimming were inferred from the DNA. Of approximately 210,000 clones listed, around 83% are singletons. This entry is derived from a study of blood T cell repertoires in COVID-19. Study summary: COVID-19 samples, acute and convalescent, were from the United States, Italy and Spain. The cDNA or gDNA used as material had been derived from T cells, B-cell-depleted T cells, or PBMCs.

The sequencing sample was made of peripheral blood. V is TRBV19 and J is TRBJ2-1, with 7 bases lining up with TRBD1. This clonotype was sampled from a middle-aged man with active or convalescent COVID-19. CDR3 sequence: CASSPWGTVENEQFF. CDR3 nucleotide sequence: TGTGCCAGTAGTCCTTGGGGGACAGTGGAAAATGAGCAGTTCTTC.